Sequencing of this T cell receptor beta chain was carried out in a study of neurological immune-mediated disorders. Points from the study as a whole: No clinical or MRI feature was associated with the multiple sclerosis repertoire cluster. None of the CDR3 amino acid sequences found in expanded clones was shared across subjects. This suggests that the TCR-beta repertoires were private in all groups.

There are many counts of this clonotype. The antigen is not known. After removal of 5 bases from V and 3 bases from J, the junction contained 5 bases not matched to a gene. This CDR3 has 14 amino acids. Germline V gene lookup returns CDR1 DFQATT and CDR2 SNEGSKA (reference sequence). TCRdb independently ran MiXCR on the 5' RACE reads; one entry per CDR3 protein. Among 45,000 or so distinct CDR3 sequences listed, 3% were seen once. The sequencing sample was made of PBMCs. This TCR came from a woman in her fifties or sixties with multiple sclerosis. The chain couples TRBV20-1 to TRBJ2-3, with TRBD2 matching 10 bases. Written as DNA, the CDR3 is TGCAGTGCTTACAGCGGGGGGGCGACAGATACGCAGTATTTT. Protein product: CSAYSGGATDTQYF.